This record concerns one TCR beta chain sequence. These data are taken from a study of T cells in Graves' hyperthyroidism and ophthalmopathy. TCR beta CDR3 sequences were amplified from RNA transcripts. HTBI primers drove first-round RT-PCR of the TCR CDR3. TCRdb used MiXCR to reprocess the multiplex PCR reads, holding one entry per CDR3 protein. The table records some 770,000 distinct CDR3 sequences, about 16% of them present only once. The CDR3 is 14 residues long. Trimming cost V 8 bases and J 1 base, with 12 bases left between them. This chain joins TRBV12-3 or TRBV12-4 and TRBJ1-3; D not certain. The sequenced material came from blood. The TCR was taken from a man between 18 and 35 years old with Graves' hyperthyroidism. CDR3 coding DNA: TGTGCCAGCCTTCAGCGCGTATCTGGAAACACCATATATTTT. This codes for CASLQRVSGNTIYF.